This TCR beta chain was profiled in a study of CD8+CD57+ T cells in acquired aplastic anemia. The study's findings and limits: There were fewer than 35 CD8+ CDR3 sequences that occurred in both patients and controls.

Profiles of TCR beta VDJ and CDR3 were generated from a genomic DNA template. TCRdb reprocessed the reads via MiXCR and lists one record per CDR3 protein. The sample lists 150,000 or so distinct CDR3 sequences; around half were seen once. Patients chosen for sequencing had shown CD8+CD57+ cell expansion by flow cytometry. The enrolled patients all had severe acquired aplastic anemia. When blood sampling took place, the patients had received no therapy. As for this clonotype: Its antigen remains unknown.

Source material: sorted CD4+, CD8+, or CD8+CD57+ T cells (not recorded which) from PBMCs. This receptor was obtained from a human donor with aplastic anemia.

In DNA, the CDR3 is TGTGCCATCAGTGACGGGGCAGGGTATCAGCCCCAGCATTTT. The encoded protein is CAISDGAGYQPQHF. The V call is TRBV10-3, the J call TRBJ1-5; D possibly corresponds to TRBD1 (5 bases). With 3 bases removed from V and 5 bases from J, the gap between germline ends came to 11 bases. From germline, CDR1 is ENHRY and CDR2 SYGVKD. This CDR3 comprises 14 residues.